This T cell receptor beta chain was observed in a study of cytomegalovirus exposure and HLA in healthy donors. The PCR used 60 Vbeta and 13 Jbeta primers. Sequenced by immunoSEQ multiplex PCR; TCRdb stores in-frame clones only, minus some. The table lists 150,000 to 200,000 clones, about 80% of them singletons, with about 7% in the top ten. The CDR3 is 15 residues long. Trimming took off 1 base at V and 0 bases at J, with 4 bases between the two ends. Germline V gene sequence: CDR1 LGHNA, CDR2 YSLEER. Sequencing was done on a sample of PBMCs. The chain carries TRBV4-3 and TRBJ2-6; D remains unclear. This clonotype was sampled from a man aged 25-45 years in good health and CMV-seropositive. The chain's CDR3 is CASSQGRSGANVLTF. The CDR3 DNA reads as TGCGCCAGCAGCCAAGGTCGCTCTGGGGCCAACGTCCTGACTTTC.